A single sample gave rise to the 14 T cell receptor beta chains below, sequenced in a study of response to subunit inactivated influenza vaccine. TCRdb re-analysed the RT-PCR reads in MiXCR, keeping a single row per CDR3 protein. The sample has 630,000 or so distinct CDR3 sequences, around 14% seen once; the top ten hold approximately 10%. Specimen: PBMCs from blood, collected less than 13 days after vaccination. These TCRs come from a man aged 50-59 years who received an inactivated influenza vaccine.

This chain joins TRBV7-8 and TRBJ2-3; possible D gene TRBD1, 5 bases. The germline gives CDR1 SGHVS, CDR2 FQNEAQ. Trimming removed 6 bases at V and 11 bases at J, with 15 bases between. The CDR3 consists of 12 residues. CDR3 amino acids: CASSLKTDWQYF. The CDR3 nucleotides are TGTGCCAGCAGTCTAAAGACAGACTGGCAGTATTTT. Together with reference TRBV7-8 and TRBJ2-3, the CDR3 gives the full variable domain: GAGVSQSPRYKVAKRGQDVALRCDPISGHVSLFWYQQALGQGPEFLTYFQNEAQLDKSGLPSDRFFAERPEGSVSTLKIQRTQQEDSAVYLCASSLKTDWQYFGPGTRLTVL.

The rearrangement joins TRBV28 to TRBJ1-5; D might be TRBD1 (5 bases). This CDR3 region has 17 residues. Germline CDR1 MDHEN, CDR2 SYDVKM. V lost 5 bases, J lost 0 bases, and 17 bases lay in between. In DNA, the CDR3 is TGTGCCAGCAGTGCAACCGACAGACCGTATAGCAATCAGCCCCAGCATTTT. Its translation is CASSATDRPYSNQPQHF.

The chain employs TRBV4-1 and TRBJ2-3, with 9 bases identical to TRBD1. Trimming took 6 bases from V and 1 from J; bases not matched to a gene: 5. Germline assignment: CDR1 MGHRA and CDR2 YSYEKL. This CDR3 contains 15 residues. The CDR3 region has the DNA TGCGCCAGCAGAGCGACAGGGGGAGGCACAGATACGCAGTATTTT. Translating gives CASRATGGGTDTQYF.

This clonotype was counted between two and nine times. This sequence joins TRBV11-3 and TRBJ2-1, with 8 bases lining up with TRBD2. The CDR3 has 16 amino acids. Germline V gene lookup returns CDR1 SGHNT and CDR2 YENEEA. The junction had 6 bases not matched to a gene; V was cut back by 1 base and J by 4 bases. CDR3 nucleotides: TGTGCCAGCAGCTTAGGTCCGGGACTAGGATACAATGAGCAGTTCTTC. Translated: CASSLGPGLGYNEQFF.

The CDR3 spells CAWRTQSWVSTEAFF. CDR3 sequence (DNA): TGTGCCTGGAGGACTCAGTCCTGGGTGAGCACTGAAGCTTTCTTT. The rearrangement joins TRBV30 to TRBJ1-1, with D unclear. The CDR3 consists of 15 residues. Deletions cut 3 bases from V and 4 bases from J, with 18 bases between. The germline CDR1 and CDR2 sequences are GTSNPN and SVGIG (reference sequence).

The chain has TRBV6-2 or TRBV6-3 and TRBJ2-7, with TRBD2 matching over 7 bases. The CDR3 loop spans 18 amino acids. J was trimmed by 2 bases and V by 6 bases; bases with no gene match: 19. Germline loops: CDR1 MNHEY, CDR2 SVGEGT. CDR3 DNA sequence: TGTGCCAGCAGGCCCACGAGGGAGGGTGGTTCCCTCACCTACGAGCAGTACTTC. This sequence encodes CASRPTREGGSLTYEQYF.

V usage is TRBV7-2 and J usage is TRBJ2-5; 9 nucleotides agree with TRBD1. V gave up 4 bases and J gave up 1 base; unmatched junction bases: 7. The CDR3 spans 16 residues. The germline gives CDR1 SGHTA, CDR2 FQGNSA. The CDR3 protein is CASSYRDRVLQETQYF. CDR3 DNA: TGTGCCAGCAGCTACCGGGACAGGGTCCTCCAAGAGACCCAGTACTTC.

This clonotype was observed a handful of times. The J gene is TRBJ2-7, the V gene TRBV7-9, with unresolved D. The CDR3 has 15 residues. Trimming stripped 5 bases from V and 2 bases from J, with 16 bases between. Germline V gene data show CDR1 as SEHNR and CDR2 as FQNEAQ (reference sequence). CDR3 sequence (DNA): TGTGCCAGCAGCCTTTGGACCCTGGCCCCCTACGAGCAGTACTTC. It specifies CASSLWTLAPYEQYF.

This clonotype was seen repeatedly, ten times or more. The chain uses TRBV5-6 and TRBJ1-6; the D gene is possibly TRBD1 (5 bases). This CDR3 has 14 amino acids. The germline gives CDR1 SGHDT, CDR2 YYEEEE. V lost 4 bases and J 7 bases, leaving 12 bases between the germline ends. CDR3 residues: CASSLRDSNSPLHF. The CDR3 coding sequence is TGTGCCAGCAGCCTCCGGGACTCAAATTCACCCCTCCACTTT.

In its sample, this clonotype was seen a few times. The CDR3 loop is CASSQTGGGRYEQYF. CDR3 DNA sequence: TGTGCCAGCAGCCAAACCGGAGGGGGGCGCTACGAGCAGTACTTC. The chain recombines TRBV3-1 with TRBJ2-7; D is perhaps TRBD1 or TRBD2 (6 bases each). Trimming cost V 2 bases and J 3 bases, with 14 bases left between them. The CDR3 totals 15 residues. Germline V gives CDR1 LGHDT, CDR2 YNNKEL (reference sequence).

This clonotype was seen a few times. The chain is built from TRBV7-8 and TRBJ1-5, with D possibly being TRBD1 (5 bases). V lost 3 bases, J lost 3 bases, and 12 bases lay in between. CDR3 length equals 15 residues. Germline CDR1 SGHVS, CDR2 FQNEAQ. CDR3 nucleotide sequence: TGTGCCAGCAGCTTGGATGTGACAGTCAATCAGCCCCAGCATTTT. As protein: CASSLDVTVNQPQHF.

This clonotype was detected many times. The chain joins TRBV5-1 to TRBJ2-1; 11 positions match TRBD1. After removal of 5 bases from V and 5 bases from J, the junction contained 6 bases not matched to a gene. Germline V gene data show CDR1 as SGHRS and CDR2 as YFSETQ. The CDR3 covers 15 residues. CDR3 protein: CASRERTGGNNEQFF. In DNA, the CDR3 is TGCGCCAGCAGGGAAAGGACAGGGGGCAACAATGAGCAGTTCTTC.

This clonotype was observed many times. The chain has TRBV6-2 or TRBV6-3 and TRBJ2-7; 12 bases match TRBD2. CDR1 MNHEY and CDR2 SVGEGT come from the germline V gene. V lost 6 bases and J lost 2; bases outside the gene matches: 5. CDR3 length: 15 residues. The CDR3 loop is CASSLTSGGAYEQYF. In DNA, the CDR3 is TGTGCCAGCAGCCTGACTAGCGGGGGTGCCTACGAGCAGTACTTC.

The chain carries TRBV20-1 and TRBJ2-5; D is uncertain. From germline, CDR1 is DFQATT and CDR2 SNEGSKA (reference sequence). CDR3 length equals 15 residues. The germline V and J ends were trimmed by 0 bases and 0 bases, with 11 bases remaining between them. The CDR3 DNA sequence: TGCAGTGCTAGAGATAGAGTCCGTAACCAAGAGACCCAGTACTTC. Translation gives CSARDRVRNQETQYF.